This note documents a single T cell receptor beta chain sequence. This sample was included in a study of shared clonotypes between healthy human individuals. Germline lookup yields CDR1 SGHNT and CDR2 YYREEE (reference sequence). The V segment lost 4 bases and the J segment 3 bases; nucleotides outside the gene matches: 7. This CDR3 has 16 residues. Only in-frame clones appear in the TCRdb table, and some are missing; sequencing was by immunoSEQ multiplex PCR. The profile shows some 1.5 million clones, 95% to 99% of them singletons. The receptor was isolated from a man aged 25 to 40 in good health. Material for sequencing was naive CD4+ T cells sorted from blood. Subset of the sample: CD45RA+ positively selected. V is TRBV5-4 and J is TRBJ2-7; 13 nucleotides match TRBD2. CDR3 in amino acids: CASSQGLAGVGYEQYF. CDR3 coding DNA: TGTGCCAGCAGCCAAGGACTAGCGGGAGTAGGCTACGAGCAGTACTTC.